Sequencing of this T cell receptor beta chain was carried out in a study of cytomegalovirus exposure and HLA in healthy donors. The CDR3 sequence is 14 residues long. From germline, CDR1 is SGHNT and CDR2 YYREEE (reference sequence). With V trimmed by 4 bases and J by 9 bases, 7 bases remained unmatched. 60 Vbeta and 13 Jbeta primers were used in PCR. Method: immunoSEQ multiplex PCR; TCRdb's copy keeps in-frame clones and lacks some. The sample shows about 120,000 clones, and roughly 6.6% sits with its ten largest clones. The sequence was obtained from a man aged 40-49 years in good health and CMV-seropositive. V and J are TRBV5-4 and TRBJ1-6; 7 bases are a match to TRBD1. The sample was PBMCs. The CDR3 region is CASSPQGVGSPLHF. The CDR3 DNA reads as TGTGCCAGCAGCCCTCAGGGGGTCGGTTCACCCCTCCACTTT. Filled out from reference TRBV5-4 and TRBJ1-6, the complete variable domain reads ETGVTQSPTHLIKTRGQQVTLRCSSQSGHNTVSWYQQALGQGPQFIFQYYREEENGRGNFPPRFSGLQFPNYSSELNVNALELDDSALYLCASSPQGVGSPLHFGNGTRLTVT.